This T cell receptor beta chain comes out of a study of response to subunit inactivated influenza vaccine. Points from the study as a whole: Seasonal influenza vaccination, on each occasion, was suggested by the authors to recruit few new T cells.

TCRdb reanalysed the RT-PCR reads using MiXCR and keeps one entry per CDR3 protein. The sample consists of about half a million distinct CDR3 sequences, approximately 11% of them appearing once. The CDR3 length is 13 residues. Germline CDR1 reads DFQATT; CDR2 reads SNEGSKA (reference sequence). As regards this clonotype: The antigen remains unidentified. A read error may account for a junction end that differs from germline.

The receptor was isolated from a man aged 50 to 59 who received an inactivated influenza vaccine. J is TRBJ2-7 and V is TRBV20-1; D might be TRBD1 or TRBD2, each matching 5 bases. Sequencing used PBMCs from blood, obtained roughly 47 days after vaccination. The CDR3 loop reads CSAGSGPRDEQHF. The CDR3 DNA sequence: TGCAGTGCCGGATCGGGGCCCCGGGACGAGCAGCACTTC.